Included here is one T cell receptor beta chain sequence, with context. Its antigen has not been determined. Per-base qualities were not stored, and no clone one base away is much larger. TCRbeta CDR3 regions were profiled by bias-controlled multiplex PCR amplification of genomic DNA with the immunoSEQ Assay. On the authors' methods: The absolute abundance of each unique TCRbeta CDR3 region was quantified after sequences were collapsed and filtered. Differential abundance was tested with two models: a binomial (Fisher-equivalent) model and a beta-binomial model that adds time-dependent variance fitted from healthy donors. Clones with fewer than 5 combined templates were excluded, and clones with Benjamini-Hochberg FDR below 0.01 were called differentially abundant. The form v = (b*log(k)+a)^2 was used to model beta-binomial variance as a function of total template count across the two samples. This immuneACCESS table, as held by TCRdb, lists in-frame sequences with V and J called but not all clones. Of the missing ones, under half trace to an unresolved V gene in checked studies; the others have no known cause. The V and J calls and clone size were taken over from that table, and D and trimming were inferred from the DNA. This sample lists roughly 81,000 clones; 84% were detected once. The ten top clones hold 20% of the sample.

No immune events such as infections were documented for the healthy donors during the collection period. Healthy-donor blood repertoires served as a training cohort to calibrate time-dependent variance in a beta-binomial model of T-cell clone differential abundance. The training cohort included 10 or so healthy donors, of whom 3 were female and 7 were male. Donor ages ranged from about 29 to 70 years, with an average of 43 years. Whole blood, obtained from a commercial supplier, was collected from each healthy donor at three time points spaced about 2 weeks apart. For immunosequencing, genomic DNA was extracted from whole blood that had not been sorted. The CDR3 has 13 amino acids, counting the end cysteine and phenylalanine. The retained sequence is limited to the CDR3, 39 bases, with the frame set at the first base. V is pruned by 6 bases and J by 4 bases, leaving 5 bases of the junction without a gene match. CDR1 and CDR2 are read off the germline V gene as MDHEN and SYDVKM.

This entry belongs to a study of identifying expanded T cells in peripheral blood (dated by TCRdb to the late 2010s). Context from the whole study: Technical replicates were generated by sequencing separate aliquots of the same genomic DNA pool, and four replicates were compared pairwise.

Points the paper makes about the study in general: Across all healthy-donor time intervals, the beta-binomial model significantly cut both the number of clones called differentially abundant and the false-positive rate. Variance in clone template counts between roughly 2-week samples significantly increased with total template count across all healthy donors. It was expected by the authors that biological variance in healthy repertoires might increase further over much longer intervals, such as months to years. The binomial model flagged 0.9 to 1.5 differentially abundant clones between technical replicates but about 15 over approximately 2 weeks and 19 over approximately four weeks.

This receptor chain uses TRBV28 and TRBJ2-7, and 8 bases in between align with TRBD2. The sequence came from a person between 18 and 75 years old in good health. The sequenced sample consisted of blood. CDR3 region: CASRESGRYEQYF. The bases read TGTGCCAGCAGGGAGAGCGGGAGATACGAGCAGTACTTC. This CDR3, with the reference TRBV28 and TRBJ2-7 proteins standing in past its ends, gives the full variable domain DVKVTQSSRYLVKRTGEKVFLECVQDMDHENMFWYRQDPGLGLRLIYFSYDVKMKEKGDIPEGYSVSREKKERFSLILESASTNQTSMYLCASRESGRYEQYFGPGTRLTVT.